What follows are 17 T cell receptor beta chains derived from one specimen sequenced in a study of regulatory T cells in long-lasting Graves disease. Arm-PCR with iRepertoire HTBI primers amplified the CDR3 regions for these TCR beta libraries. TCRdb reprocessed the multiplex PCR reads via MiXCR and lists one record per CDR3 protein. The sample contains more than 300,000 distinct CDR3 sequences, around a fifth of which appear only once. Time point specified: persistent/refractory GD, antithyroid drugs over 5 years with positive TRAb. Making the TCR library involved RNA that had been extracted from PBMCs. Specimen: peripheral blood mononuclear cells (PBMCs), collected when the disease was refractory, from a patient treated with antithyroid drugs. These receptors came from a female donor with Graves disease.

This clonotype was seen more than once but under ten times. The chain has TRBV6-1 and TRBJ1-1; D is unresolved. The germline V and J ends were trimmed by 2 bases and 5 bases, with 15 bases remaining between them. The length of the CDR3 is 15 residues. The V gene's germline CDR1 is MNHNS and CDR2 SASEGT. CDR3 bases: TGTGCCAGCAGTGAAAGAGCAGGCCTTCCGACTGAAGCTTTCTTT. Translation: CASSERAGLPTEAFF.

V usage is TRBV28 and J usage is TRBJ2-1; TRBD1 matches at 7 bases. The CDR3 is 15 amino acids. The germline CDR1 and CDR2 sequences are MDHEN and SYDVKM. The trim removed 3 bases at V and 9 bases at J, leaving 11 bases unmatched. CDR3: CASSFFGQAGIEQFF. The CDR3, as DNA: TGTGCCAGCAGTTTCTTCGGACAGGCAGGGATTGAGCAGTTCTTC.

This clonotype was found many times. The V gene is TRBV6-2 or TRBV6-3, the J gene TRBJ2-4, with D possibly matching TRBD1 (5 bases). CDR1 MNHEY and CDR2 SVGEGT come from the germline V gene. V shed 2 bases and J shed 3 bases, with 14 bases lying between them. This CDR3 has 16 residues. CDR3 in amino acids: CASSYSAGWVKNIQYF. The CDR3 nucleotides read TGTGCCAGCAGTTACAGCGCAGGGTGGGTCAAAAACATTCAGTACTTC.

The chain uses TRBV7-3 and TRBJ2-3; maybe TRBD1 (6 bases). Trimming removed 3 bases from V and 4 bases from J, with 11 bases in between. The CDR3 has 14 residues. The germline CDR1 and CDR2 sequences are SGHTA and FQGTGA. CDR3 DNA sequence: TGTGCCAGCAGCTTCACAGGGCCCCCAGATACGCAGTATTTT. The encoded protein is CASSFTGPPDTQYF.

Many counts were recorded for this clonotype. This chain joins TRBV12-3 or TRBV12-4 and TRBJ1-5; 8 bases line up with TRBD1. V lost 4 bases to trimming and J lost 6 bases; unmatched junction nucleotides: 8. The CDR3 is 15 residues long. The CDR3 is CASSSQGVFGQPQHF. CDR3 nucleotides: TGTGCCAGCAGTTCACAGGGGGTCTTCGGTCAGCCCCAGCATTTT.

This clonotype was found many times. The rearrangement joins TRBV7-2 to TRBJ2-5; D is possibly TRBD2 (6 bases). CDR1 is SGHTA and CDR2 is FQGNSA in the germline V gene. The CDR3 covers 15 residues. The germline V and J ends were trimmed by 3 bases and 2 bases, with 13 bases remaining between them. This CDR3 is CASSFPAGSQETQYF. As DNA, the CDR3 is TGTGCCAGCAGCTTTCCGGCGGGGTCACAAGAGACCCAGTACTTC.

The chain employs TRBV6-2 or TRBV6-3 and TRBJ1-5; D is undetermined. Trimming stripped 6 bases from V and 0 bases from J, with 12 bases between. Germline CDR1 is MNHEY and CDR2 is SVGEGT. The CDR3 extends over 15 amino acids. In DNA form, the CDR3 reads TGTGCCAGCAGATCTACACCTTATAGCAATCAGCCCCAGCATTTT. It yields the protein CASRSTPYSNQPQHF.

About this clonotype: It may be a read error: a sequence one base away is much more abundant. The chain is built from TRBV19 and TRBJ1-2, with D possibly matching TRBD1 (6 bases). The CDR3 contains 17 residues. The germline V and J ends were trimmed by 4 bases and 9 bases, with 27 bases remaining between them. Germline V gives CDR1 LNHDA, CDR2 SQIVND (reference sequence). The CDR3 here is CASSTQRLLDRYDSYTF. CDR3 coding DNA: TGTGCCAGTAGTACCCAACGACTCCTGGACAGATATGATAGCTACACCTTC. Full variable domain (outside the CDR3, taken from reference TRBV19 and TRBJ1-2): DGGITQSPKYLFRKEGQNVTLSCEQNLNHDAMYWYRQDPGQGLRLIYYSQIVNDFQKGDIAEGYSVSREKKESFPLTVTSAQKNPTAFYLCASSTQRLLDRYDSYTFGSGTRLTVV.

This clonotype was seen at least ten times. The chain employs TRBV12-3 or TRBV12-4 and TRBJ2-7; 7 bases line up with TRBD1. V was pared by 6 bases and J by 5 bases, with 7 bases of the junction left unmatched. CDR3 length equals 13 residues. The CDR3 protein is CASSPSRGNEQYF. The CDR3 DNA is TGTGCCAGCAGCCCCTCCAGGGGGAACGAGCAGTACTTC.

This clonotype appeared many times. The rearrangement uses TRBV6-5 and TRBJ2-7; D may be TRBD2 (6 bases). V lost 4 bases and J 5 bases, leaving 12 bases between the germline ends. This CDR3 contains 13 residues. Looked up from germline, CDR1 is MNHEY and CDR2 is SVGAGI. CDR3 protein: CASSSPRGNEQYF. CDR3 in DNA: TGTGCCAGCAGTTCCCCCCGCGGGAACGAGCAGTACTTC.

In its sample, this clonotype was seen many times. J is TRBJ2-2 and V is TRBV27, with a possible D match to TRBD1 (5 bases). V gave up 0 bases and J gave up 0 bases, with 11 bases separating them. CDR1 and CDR2 (germline): MNHEY, SMNVEV (reference sequence). The CDR3 has 17 amino acids. CDR3 region: CASSLSSGMANTGELFF. The DNA for the CDR3 is TGTGCCAGCAGTTTATCGTCAGGGATGGCGAACACCGGGGAGCTGTTTTTT.

This clonotype was counted at least ten times. This sequence joins TRBV6-2 or TRBV6-3 and TRBJ1-2; D is perhaps TRBD1 (5 bases). V was cut by 2 bases and J by 4 bases, with 20 bases left in between. This CDR3 is 17 amino acids long. CDR1 is MNHEY, CDR2 SVGEGT, per germline. The CDR3 spells CASSYDPSFGGSYGYTF. Here the CDR3 DNA reads TGTGCCAGCAGTTACGACCCCTCCTTCGGGGGGAGCTATGGCTACACCTTC.

This clonotype was counted many times. This sequence joins TRBV2 and TRBJ1-1; D not resolved. Looked up from germline, CDR1 is SNHLY and CDR2 is FYNNEI. This CDR3 comprises 13 residues. Trimming took 8 bases from V and 1 from J, leaving 11 bases between them. In nucleotides, the CDR3 is TGTGCCAGCGCCCGGAATACGAACACTGAAGCTTTCTTT. Translated: CASARNTNTEAFF.

This clonotype has a count of ten or more. The chain links TRBV28 to TRBJ2-7, with 9 bases lining up with TRBD1. Germline V lookup: CDR1 MDHEN, CDR2 SYDVKM. Trimming removed 6 bases from V and 4 bases from J; junction bases left unmatched: 10. The CDR3 is made up of 15 amino acids. The CDR3 spells CASRGTGTGRYEQYF. For the CDR3, the DNA is TGTGCCAGCAGGGGGACCGGGACAGGGCGATACGAGCAGTACTTC.

This clonotype has a handful of counts. The genes are TRBV10-3 and TRBJ2-7; a weak D match, TRBD2 (5 bases). Germline CDR1 and CDR2: ENHRY and SYGVKD. This CDR3 comprises 11 residues. V was trimmed by 2 bases and J by 6 bases, leaving 5 bases between them. As DNA, the CDR3 is TGTGCCATCAGTGAGGGGAGCGAGCAGTACTTC. Its translation is CAISEGSEQYF.

This clonotype was detected only once. The CDR3 loop reads CASSFGTEPQHF. The CDR3 DNA sequence: TGTGCCAGCAGCTTTGGGACAGAGCCCCAGCATTTT. This chain connects TRBV7-9 to TRBJ1-5, with 7 nucleotides matching TRBD1. The CDR3 contains 12 residues. The germline V gene has CDR1 SEHNR and CDR2 FQNEAQ (reference sequence). After removal of 3 bases from V and 8 bases from J, the junction contained 1 base not matched to a gene. The full variable domain, rest sourced from reference TRBV7-9 and TRBJ1-5, is DTGVSQNPRHKITKRGQNVTFRCDPISEHNRLYWYRQTLGQGPEFLTYFQNEAQLEKSRLLSDRFSAERPKGSFSTLEIQRTEQGDSAMYLCASSFGTEPQHFGDGTRLSIL.

In this sample, this clonotype turned up a few times. The chain recombines TRBV20-1 with TRBJ2-2, with 10 positions matching TRBD2. The junction had 10 bases not matched to a gene; V was cut back by 4 bases and J by 8 bases. This CDR3 contains 15 residues. Germline lookup yields CDR1 DFQATT and CDR2 SNEGSKA (reference sequence). The CDR3 sequence: CSATHWLAGVGELFF. Written as DNA, the CDR3 is TGCAGTGCTACCCACTGGCTAGCGGGAGTTGGGGAGCTGTTTTTT.